This passage covers 22 T cell receptor beta chains from one sample sequenced in a study of shared clonotypes between healthy human individuals. The repertoire was sequenced with immunoSEQ multiplex PCR; TCRdb's copy has only in-frame clones and lacks some. Altogether 1,400,000 or so clones are present, just under 99% being singletons, with the ten largest covering 0.36%. Sequencing input: naive CD4+ T cells sorted from blood. This sample's subset: CD45RA+ positively selected. The receptors stem from a man aged 25 to 40 in good health.

The chain uses TRBV29-1 and TRBJ2-1; 11 bases are a match to TRBD1. The ends lost 7 bases at V and 7 bases at J; junction bases unmatched: 6. The CDR3 extends over 13 amino acids. The germline V gene encodes CDR1 SQVTM and CDR2 ANQGSEA. In DNA form, the CDR3 reads TGCAGCGCCCCAGGGACAGGGGGGAATGAGCAGTTCTTC. Its translation is CSAPGTGGNEQFF.

In DNA form, the CDR3 reads TGTGCCAGCAGCGTCGGTTTTCTTAGCACAGATACGCAGTATTTT. This translates into CASSVGFLSTDTQYF. The genes are TRBV9 and TRBJ2-3; D gene ambiguous. CDR1 SGDLS and CDR2 YYNGEE come from the germline V gene. With 2 bases removed from V and 0 bases from J, the gap between germline ends came to 10 bases. This CDR3 has 15 residues. Drawing the rest from reference TRBV9 and TRBJ2-3, the complete variable domain is DSGVTQTPKHLITATGQRVTLRCSPRSGDLSVYWYQQSLDQGLQFLIQYYNGEERAKGNILERFSAQQFPDLHSELNLSSLELGDSALYFCASSVGFLSTDTQYFGPGTRLTVL.

J is TRBJ2-1 and V is TRBV7-9; D may be TRBD1 or TRBD2 (5 bases each). Germline assignment: CDR1 SEHNR and CDR2 FQNEAQ (reference sequence). The V end was cut by 2 bases, the J end by 0 bases, with 11 bases between. This CDR3 has 16 residues. The CDR3 nucleotides are TGTGCCAGCAGCTTACGGGGCAGTAGCTCCTACAATGAGCAGTTCTTC. Residues: CASSLRGSSSYNEQFF.

The V call is TRBV18, the J call TRBJ2-1; D gene uncertain. V lost 6 bases and J lost 7, with 13 bases in between. CDR1 is KGHSH and CDR2 is LQKENI in the germline V gene. This CDR3 region has 13 residues. The CDR3 sequence is CASSPANANEQFF. The CDR3 DNA reads TGTGCCAGCTCTCCCGCTAACGCAAATGAGCAGTTCTTC.

V usage is TRBV7-6 and J usage is TRBJ2-3; 7 nucleotides line up with TRBD1. CDR3 length: 15 residues. V dropped 5 bases and J dropped 3; count of bases not matched to a gene: 8. The germline V gene has CDR1 SGHVS and CDR2 FNYEAQ. DNA for the CDR3: TGTGCCAGCAGCCAAACGACAGGGTGGACAGATACGCAGTATTTT. This translates into CASSQTTGWTDTQYF.

CDR3: CASSSGTGSSEQYF. The CDR3 DNA reads as TGTGCCAGCAGCTCCGGGACAGGGAGCTCCGAGCAGTACTTC. This chain uses TRBV28 with TRBJ2-7; 9 bases are shared with TRBD1. The V gene's germline CDR1 is MDHEN and CDR2 SYDVKM. The junction had 9 bases not matched to a gene; V was cut back by 6 bases and J by 6 bases. CDR3 length: 14 residues.

The chain employs TRBV7-9 and TRBJ1-2, with a possible D match to TRBD1 (6 bases). The CDR3 spans 14 residues. Trimming removed 5 bases from V and 4 bases from J, with 14 bases in between. Germline assignment: CDR1 SEHNR and CDR2 FQNEAQ (reference sequence). CDR3 protein: CASSPPGGPYGYTF. The CDR3 DNA is TGTGCCAGCAGCCCCCCCGGGGGGCCCTATGGCTACACCTTC.

The chain joins TRBV7-9 to TRBJ2-1, with D hard to call. Germline V CDR1 and CDR2: SEHNR, FQNEAQ (reference sequence). CDR3 length equals 17 residues. V gave up 6 bases and J gave up 4 bases, with 22 bases separating them. In DNA form, the CDR3 reads TGTGCCAGCAGTCAACTCCCGGTGGGCCCCCAATACAATGAGCAGTTCTTC. It codes for CASSQLPVGPQYNEQFF.

The V call is TRBV14, the J call TRBJ2-7; the match to TRBD2 covers 15 bases. The V and J ends lost 4 bases and 0 bases, in that order; junction bases with no gene match: 4. Germline CDR1 SGHDN, CDR2 FVKESK. The CDR3 runs to 17 residues. CDR3 sequence reads: CASSRTSGRASSYEQYF. CDR3 coding DNA: TGTGCCAGCAGCCGGACTAGCGGGAGGGCCAGCTCCTACGAGCAGTACTTC.

The V call is TRBV5-1, the J call TRBJ2-1, with D tentatively TRBD2 (6 bases). Germline V gene sequence: CDR1 SGHRS, CDR2 YFSETQ. The CDR3 contains 14 residues. V was trimmed by 2 bases and J by 4 bases, leaving 10 bases between them. This chain's CDR3 is CASSFGDFYNEQFF. DNA for the CDR3: TGCGCCAGCAGCTTTGGGGACTTTTACAATGAGCAGTTCTTC.

V and J are TRBV7-2 and TRBJ1-5; D is uncertain. The germline V gene encodes CDR1 SGHTA and CDR2 FQGNSA. The CDR3 covers 13 residues. Trimming stripped 5 bases from V and 0 bases from J, with 5 bases between. DNA for the CDR3: TGTGCCAGCAGCGCGGATAGCAATCAGCCCCAGCATTTT. It specifies CASSADSNQPQHF.

The chain recombines TRBV4-1 with TRBJ2-5, with D perhaps TRBD2 (7 bases). V lost 3 bases and J lost 2, with 16 bases in between. Germline values: CDR1 MGHRA, CDR2 YSYEKL. This CDR3 is built from 16 residues. The CDR3 here is CASSHLGGGPQETQYF. In DNA form, the CDR3 reads TGCGCCAGCAGCCACCTGGGGGGGGGCCCTCAAGAGACCCAGTACTTC.

This chain joins TRBV7-9 and TRBJ1-1; D not resolved. CDR1 SEHNR and CDR2 FQNEAQ come from the germline V gene (reference sequence). Trimming pared 4 bases from V and 2 bases from J, leaving 11 bases between. The CDR3 spans 14 residues. CDR3 loop: CASSWGAGNTEAFF. CDR3 bases: TGTGCCAGCAGCTGGGGAGCCGGCAACACTGAAGCTTTCTTT.

J is TRBJ1-5 and V is TRBV4-1; possibly TRBD1 for D (5 bases). The germline CDR1 and CDR2 sequences are MGHRA and YSYEKL. The CDR3 loop spans 15 amino acids. V was clipped by 0 bases and J by 3 bases, with 9 bases between them. The CDR3 DNA reads as TGCGCCAGCAGCCAAGAGGGGGGGGACAATCAGCCCCAGCATTTT. Residues: CASSQEGGDNQPQHF.

The gene calls are TRBV11-2 and TRBJ2-7, with D possibly called TRBD1 or TRBD2 (6 bases each). V was clipped by 5 bases and J by 0 bases, with 14 bases between them. The CDR3 contains 15 residues. Germline V gene sequence: CDR1 SGHAT, CDR2 FQNNGV. The CDR3 here is CASSLSGAGSYEQYF. For the CDR3, the DNA is TGTGCCAGCAGCCTGTCGGGGGCAGGCTCCTACGAGCAGTACTTC.

The rearrangement uses TRBV28 and TRBJ2-2; no definite D call. Germline V CDR1 and CDR2: MDHEN, SYDVKM. CDR3 length: 11 residues. V shed 7 bases and J shed 7 bases, with 7 bases lying between them. Written as DNA, the CDR3 is TGTGCCAGCACCCAAGGCGGGGAGCTGTTTTTT. Protein sequence: CASTQGGELFF.

The V and J genes are TRBV5-1 and TRBJ2-7, with 9 positions matching TRBD2. The CDR3 length is 15 residues. Germline loops: CDR1 SGHRS, CDR2 YFSETQ. Trimming cost V 1 base and J 3 bases; bases outside gene matches: 5. CDR3 amino acids: CASSLIPAGGYEQYF. The CDR3 nucleotides are TGCGCCAGCAGCTTGATTCCAGCGGGAGGCTACGAGCAGTACTTC. Full variable domain (remainder filled in from reference TRBV5-1 and TRBJ2-7): KAGVTQTPRYLIKTRGQQVTLSCSPISGHRSVSWYQQTPGQGLQFLFEYFSETQRNKGNFPGRFSGRQFSNSRSEMNVSTLELGDSALYLCASSLIPAGGYEQYFGPGTRLTVT.

The chain employs TRBV29-1 and TRBJ1-4; D is perhaps TRBD1 (5 bases). V lost 4 bases and J lost 6, with 9 bases in between. Germline-derived CDR1 and CDR2 are SQVTM and ANQGSEA. This CDR3 spans 12 amino acids. CDR3 amino acids: CSVVSGDEKLFF. In nucleotides, the CDR3 is TGCAGCGTTGTTTCGGGGGATGAAAAACTGTTTTTT.

In DNA, the CDR3 is TGTGCCAGTAGTAGGGTAGCGCCCACAGATACGCAGTATTTT. It specifies CASSRVAPTDTQYF. The chain joins TRBV19 to TRBJ2-3, with D possibly matching TRBD2 (5 bases). The germline gives CDR1 LNHDA, CDR2 SQIVND (reference sequence). The CDR3 consists of 14 residues. V gave up 4 bases and J gave up 2 bases, with 10 bases separating them.

The gene calls are TRBV2 and TRBJ1-5, with D unresolved. The CDR3 sequence is 12 residues long. V lost 9 bases and J 6 bases, leaving 12 bases between the germline ends. Germline CDR1 SNHLY, CDR2 FYNNEI. CDR3 DNA sequence: TGTGCCAGTAGAGGGCGGGGTCAGCCCCAGCATTTT. Amino acid sequence: CASRGRGQPQHF.

The chain combines TRBV5-1 with TRBJ2-1, with 9 bases fitting TRBD2. The CDR3 spans 16 residues. V shed 5 bases, J shed 5 bases, and the junction held 11 bases outside the gene matches. Germline CDR1 reads SGHRS; CDR2 reads YFSETQ. The CDR3 DNA follows: TGCGCCAGCAGTTCAATAGCGGGAGAGAGGGACAATGAGCAGTTCTTC. It translates to CASSSIAGERDNEQFF.

The V call is TRBV11-2, the J call TRBJ2-2; D uncertain. Trimming stripped 3 bases from V and 4 bases from J, with 15 bases between. CDR3 length equals 16 residues. The germline CDR1 and CDR2 sequences are SGHAT and FQNNGV. DNA for the CDR3: TGTGCCAGCAGCTTGGGGATCTGGAGAGGCACCGGGGAGCTGTTTTTT. Protein: CASSLGIWRGTGELFF.